Included here is one T cell receptor beta chain sequence, with context. Its matching antigen is unknown. One end of the junction fails to match germline, which may point to a read error. Germline V gene sequence: CDR1 SSHAT, CDR2 FNYEAQ (reference sequence). This CDR3 is built from 13 residues. 13 Jbeta primers and 60 Vbeta primers were used for the PCR. In the source study's methods: It was a later analysis that counted about 80 million unique TCR beta chains, of which 9.5 million to 14 million were shared. The protocol was immunoSEQ multiplex PCR, while the TCRdb copy is restricted to in-frame clones and leaves out a portion. The V and J calls and clone size were taken over from that table, and D and trimming were inferred from the DNA. The sample holds around 130,000 clones, about 83% seen once. The sample belongs to a study of cytomegalovirus exposure and HLA in healthy donors. Study results and caveats: It emerged from a later analysis that several of the most significant clusters appeared to be linked to common viral pathogens.

The receptor was derived from a girl aged 2-10 years in good health and CMV-seronegative. The chain is built from TRBV7-7 and TRBJ2-3; no clear D. The specimen was PBMCs. The CDR3 region is CASSLETHYTQYF. CDR3 DNA: TGTGCTAGCAGCTTAGAGACACATTATACGCAGTATTTT. Together with reference TRBV7-7 and TRBJ2-3, the CDR3 gives the full variable domain: GAGVSQSPRYKVTKRGQDVTLRCDPISSHATLYWYQQALGQGPEFLTYFNYEAQPDKSGLPSDRFSAERPEGSISTLTIQRTEQRDSAMYRCASSLETHYTQYFGPGTRLTVL.